The T cell receptor (beta chain) described here comes from a study of shared clonotypes between healthy human individuals. The CDR3 runs to 13 residues. Germline values: CDR1 SGHVS, CDR2 FQNEAQ. Trimming took 4 bases from V and 7 from J, leaving 14 bases between them. Sequenced by immunoSEQ multiplex PCR; TCRdb stores in-frame clones only, minus some. This table holds about 1 million clones, about 75% found once. The sequencing input was memory CD4+ T cells sorted from blood. Described subset: CD45RA-negative fraction. The V call is TRBV7-8, the J call TRBJ2-7; D tentatively fits TRBD1 or TRBD2 (6 bases each). This clonotype originated in a man between 18 and 29 years old in good health. CDR3: CASSYIQGGEQYF. DNA for the CDR3: TGTGCCAGCAGCTACATACAGGGAGGAGAGCAGTACTTC.